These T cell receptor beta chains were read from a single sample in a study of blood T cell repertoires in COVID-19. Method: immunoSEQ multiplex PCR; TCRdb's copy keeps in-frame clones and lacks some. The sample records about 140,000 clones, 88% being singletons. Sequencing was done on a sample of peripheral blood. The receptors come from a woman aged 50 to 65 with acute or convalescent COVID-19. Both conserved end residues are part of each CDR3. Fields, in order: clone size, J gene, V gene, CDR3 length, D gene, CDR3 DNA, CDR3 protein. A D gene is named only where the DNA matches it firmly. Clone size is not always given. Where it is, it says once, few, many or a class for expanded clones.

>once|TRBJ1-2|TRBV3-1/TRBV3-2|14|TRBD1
TGTGCCAGCAGCCGCGACAGACAGGGCTATGGCTACACCTTC
CASSRDRQGYGYTF
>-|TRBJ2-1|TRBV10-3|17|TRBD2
TGTGCCATCAGTGAGTCAAACCCGGGACTAGCGGGAAGTGAGCAGTTCTTC
CAISESNPGLAGSEQFF
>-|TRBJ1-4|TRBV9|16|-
TGTGCCAGCAGCGTAGGATGGCAGGGTAGGGGTGAAAAACTGTTTTTT
CASSVGWQGRGEKLFF
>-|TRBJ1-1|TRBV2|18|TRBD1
TGTGCCAGCAGTCCTACCCTAGACAGGGGCGGAATCTACACTGAAGCTTTCTTT
CASSPTLDRGGIYTEAFF
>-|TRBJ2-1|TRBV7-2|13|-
TGTGCCAGCAGCATCGGGTCCTACAATGAGCAGTTCTTC
CASSIGSYNEQFF
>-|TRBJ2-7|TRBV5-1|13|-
TGCGCCAGCAGCTCGACTATTGGCTACGAGCAGTACTTC
CASSSTIGYEQYF
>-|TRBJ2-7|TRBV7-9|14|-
TGTGCCAGCAGCTTAGGCGGTAGCGCATGGGAGCAGTACTTC
CASSLGGSAWEQYF
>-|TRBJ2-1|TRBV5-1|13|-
TGCGCCAGCAGCTTGGGAGGTGGTATTGAGCAGTTCTTC
CASSLGGGIEQFF
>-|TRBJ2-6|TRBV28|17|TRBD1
TGTGCCAGCAGGGCCGGGACAGGGGACTCTGGGGCCAACGTCCTGACTTTC
CASRAGTGDSGANVLTF
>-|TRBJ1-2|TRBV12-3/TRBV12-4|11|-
TGTGCCAGCAGCCCCCAGAACGGCTACACCTTC
CASSPQNGYTF
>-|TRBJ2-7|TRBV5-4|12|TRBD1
TGTGCCAGCAGCTTAACAGGGGGCGAGCAGTACTTC
CASSLTGGEQYF
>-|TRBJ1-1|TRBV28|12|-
TGTGCCAGCAGTTTAAGGGGAACTGAAGCTTTCTTT
CASSLRGTEAFF
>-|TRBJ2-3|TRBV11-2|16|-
TGTGCCAGCAGCTTAGAGGACACCGAGCGACGGGATACGCAGTATTTT
CASSLEDTERRDTQYF
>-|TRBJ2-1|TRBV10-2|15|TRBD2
TGCGCCAGCAGGGAGACTAGCGGAGGGTGGAATGAGCAGTTCTTC
CASRETSGGWNEQFF
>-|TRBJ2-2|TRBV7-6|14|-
TGTGCCAGCAGCTTTCCGGGGATCACCGGGGAGCTGTTTTTT
CASSFPGITGELFF
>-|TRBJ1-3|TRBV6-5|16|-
TGTGCCAGCAGTTACTCGGGGTGGACAGCTGGAAACACCATATATTTT
CASSYSGWTAGNTIYF
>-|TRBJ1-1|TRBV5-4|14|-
TGTGCCAGCAGCAGCGACGGCTTGAACACTGAAGCTTTCTTT
CASSSDGLNTEAFF
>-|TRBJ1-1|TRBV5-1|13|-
TGCGCCAGCAGCGGACAGACGAACACTGAAGCTTTCTTT
CASSGQTNTEAFF
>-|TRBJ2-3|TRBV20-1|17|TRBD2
TGCAGTGCTAGTAGGGACCTAAGGCGGGGGGGAACAGATACGCAGTATTTT
CSASRDLRRGGTDTQYF
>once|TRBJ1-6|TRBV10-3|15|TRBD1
TGTGCCATCAGTGTATGGGACAGGGAGAATTCACCCCTCCACTTT
CAISVWDRENSPLHF
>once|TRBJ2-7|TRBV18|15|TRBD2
TGTGCCAGCTCACCCCCCGGGACTAGCTTGGGCGAGCAGTACTTC
CASSPPGTSLGEQYF
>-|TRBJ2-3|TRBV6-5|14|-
TGTGCCGGGTTCTTTTGGGGGACTACAGATACGCAGTATTTT
CAGFFWGTTDTQYF
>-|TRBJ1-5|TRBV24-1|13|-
TGTGCCACCAGTGATTATCGCGGGCAGCCCCAGCATTTT
CATSDYRGQPQHF